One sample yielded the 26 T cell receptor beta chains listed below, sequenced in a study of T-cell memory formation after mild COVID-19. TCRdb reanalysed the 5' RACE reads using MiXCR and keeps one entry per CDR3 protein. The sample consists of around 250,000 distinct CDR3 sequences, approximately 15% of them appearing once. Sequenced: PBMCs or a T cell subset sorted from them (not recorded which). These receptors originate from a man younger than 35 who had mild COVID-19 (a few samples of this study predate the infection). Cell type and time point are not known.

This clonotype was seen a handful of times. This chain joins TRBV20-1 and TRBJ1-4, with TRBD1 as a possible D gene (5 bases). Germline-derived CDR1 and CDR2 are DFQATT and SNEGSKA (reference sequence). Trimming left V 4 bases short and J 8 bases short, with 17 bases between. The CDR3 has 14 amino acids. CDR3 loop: CSAKRAWGPEKLFF. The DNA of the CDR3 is TGCAGTGCTAAGAGGGCATGGGGACCGGAAAAACTGTTTTTT.

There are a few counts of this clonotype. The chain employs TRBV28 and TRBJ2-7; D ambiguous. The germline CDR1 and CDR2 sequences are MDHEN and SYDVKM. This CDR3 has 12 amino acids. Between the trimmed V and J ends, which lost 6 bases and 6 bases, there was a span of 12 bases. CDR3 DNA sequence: TGTGCCAGCAGGGTCACGGGCGGCGAGCAGTACGTC. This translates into CASRVTGGEQYV.

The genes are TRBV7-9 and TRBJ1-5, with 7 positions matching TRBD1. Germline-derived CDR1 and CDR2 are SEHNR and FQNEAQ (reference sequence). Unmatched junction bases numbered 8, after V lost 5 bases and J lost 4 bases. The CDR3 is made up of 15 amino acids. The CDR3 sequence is CASSPQGTDNQPQHF. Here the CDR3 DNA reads TGTGCCAGCAGCCCACAGGGGACAGATAATCAGCCCCAGCATTTT.

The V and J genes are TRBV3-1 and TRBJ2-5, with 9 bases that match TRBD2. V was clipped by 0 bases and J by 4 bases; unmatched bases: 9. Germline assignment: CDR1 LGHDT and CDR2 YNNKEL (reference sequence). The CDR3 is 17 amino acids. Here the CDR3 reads CASSQEFSSGGSETQYF. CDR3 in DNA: TGTGCCAGCAGCCAAGAGTTCTCGAGCGGGGGGTCAGAGACCCAGTACTTC.

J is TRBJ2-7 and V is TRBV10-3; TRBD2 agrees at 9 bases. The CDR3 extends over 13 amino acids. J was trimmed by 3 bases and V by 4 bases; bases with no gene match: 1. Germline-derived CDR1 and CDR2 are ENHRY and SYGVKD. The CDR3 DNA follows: TGTGCCATCAGTGGCGGGGGGGTCTACGAGCAGTACTTC. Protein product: CAISGGGVYEQYF.

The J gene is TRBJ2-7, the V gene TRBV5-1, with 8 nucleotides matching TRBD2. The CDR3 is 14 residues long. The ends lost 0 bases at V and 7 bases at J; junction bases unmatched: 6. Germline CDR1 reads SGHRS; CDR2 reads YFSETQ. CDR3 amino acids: CASSLVQGGREQYF. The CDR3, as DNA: TGCGCCAGCAGCTTGGTACAGGGCGGGAGGGAGCAGTACTTC.

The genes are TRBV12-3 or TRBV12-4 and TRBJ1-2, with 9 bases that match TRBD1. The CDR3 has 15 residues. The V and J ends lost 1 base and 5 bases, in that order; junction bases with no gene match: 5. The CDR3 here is CASSLGTGTGYGYTF. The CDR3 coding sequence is TGTGCCAGCAGTTTAGGGACCGGGACAGGGTATGGCTACACCTTC.

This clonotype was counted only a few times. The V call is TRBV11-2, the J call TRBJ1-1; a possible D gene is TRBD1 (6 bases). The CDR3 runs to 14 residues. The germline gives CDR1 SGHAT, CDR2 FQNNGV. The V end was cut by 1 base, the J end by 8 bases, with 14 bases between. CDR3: CASSLGGGDREAFF. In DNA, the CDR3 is TGTGCCAGCAGCTTAGGAGGGGGGGACCGCGAAGCTTTCTTT.

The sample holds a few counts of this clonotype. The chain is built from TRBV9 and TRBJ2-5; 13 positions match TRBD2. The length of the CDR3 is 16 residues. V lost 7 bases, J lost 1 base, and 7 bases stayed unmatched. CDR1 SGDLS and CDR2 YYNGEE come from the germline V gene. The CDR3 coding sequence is TGTGCCAGCGCGAGGGGGACTAGCGGGGCCCAAGAGACCCAGTACTTC. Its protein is CASARGTSGAQETQYF.

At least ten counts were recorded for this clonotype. The CDR3 bases are TGCGCCAGCAGCCAAGAAGTGGTGAACACTGAAGCTTTCTTT. Protein: CASSQEVVNTEAFF. V usage is TRBV4-3 and J usage is TRBJ1-1; D uncertain. Trimming took off 0 bases at V and 0 bases at J, with 5 bases between the two ends. This CDR3 region has 14 residues. Germline V gene sequence: CDR1 LGHNA, CDR2 YSLEER.

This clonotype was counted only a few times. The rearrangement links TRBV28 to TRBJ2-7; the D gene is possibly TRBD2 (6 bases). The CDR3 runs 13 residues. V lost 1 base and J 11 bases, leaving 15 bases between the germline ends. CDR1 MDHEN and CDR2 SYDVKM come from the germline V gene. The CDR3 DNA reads TGTGCCAGCAGTTTATCGGAGGGTGAAGTGAAGTACGTC. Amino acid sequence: CASSLSEGEVKYV.

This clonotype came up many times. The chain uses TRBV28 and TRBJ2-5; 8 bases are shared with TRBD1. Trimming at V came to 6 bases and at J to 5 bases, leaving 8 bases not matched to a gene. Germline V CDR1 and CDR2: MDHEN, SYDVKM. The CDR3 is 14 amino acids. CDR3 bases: TGTGCCAGCAGCCGGTCAGGGGGCGCGGAGACCCAGTACTTC. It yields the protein CASSRSGGAETQYF.

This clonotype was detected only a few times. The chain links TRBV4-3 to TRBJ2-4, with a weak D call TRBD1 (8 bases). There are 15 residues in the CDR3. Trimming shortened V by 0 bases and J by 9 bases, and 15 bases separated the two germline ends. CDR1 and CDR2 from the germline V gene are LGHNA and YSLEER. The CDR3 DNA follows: TGCGCCAGCAGCCAAGACAGGGGGCCGGGAGGCATTCAGTACTTC. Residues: CASSQDRGPGGIQYF.

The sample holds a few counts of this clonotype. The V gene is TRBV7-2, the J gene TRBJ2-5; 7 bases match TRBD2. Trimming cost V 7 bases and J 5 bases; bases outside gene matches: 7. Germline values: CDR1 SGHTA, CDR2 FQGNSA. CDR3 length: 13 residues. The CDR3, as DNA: TGTGCCAGCACTGCGGGGGTTAGGGAGACCCAGTACTTC. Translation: CASTAGVRETQYF.

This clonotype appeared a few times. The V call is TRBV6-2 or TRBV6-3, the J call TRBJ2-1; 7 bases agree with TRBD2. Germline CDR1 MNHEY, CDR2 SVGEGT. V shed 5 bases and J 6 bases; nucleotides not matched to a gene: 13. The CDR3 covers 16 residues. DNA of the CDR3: TGTGCCAGCAGTCGCCGGGGCGCGGGGGTCTCCAATGAGCAGTTCTTC. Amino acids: CASSRRGAGVSNEQFF.

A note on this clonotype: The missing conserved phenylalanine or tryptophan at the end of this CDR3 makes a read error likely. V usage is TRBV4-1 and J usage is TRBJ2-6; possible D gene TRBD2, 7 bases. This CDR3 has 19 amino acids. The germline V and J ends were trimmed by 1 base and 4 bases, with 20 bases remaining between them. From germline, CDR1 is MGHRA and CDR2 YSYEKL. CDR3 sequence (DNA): TGCGCCAGCAGCCAAGTGGGGTCCAGGGGAGGGAAGGGGGCCAACGTCCTGACTTTA. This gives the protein CASSQVGSRGGKGANVLTL.

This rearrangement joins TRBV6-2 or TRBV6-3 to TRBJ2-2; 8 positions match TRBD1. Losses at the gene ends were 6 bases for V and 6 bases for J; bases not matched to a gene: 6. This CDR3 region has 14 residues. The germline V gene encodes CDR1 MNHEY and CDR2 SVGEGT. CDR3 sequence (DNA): TGTGCCAGCAGCCTAACAGGGGGTGCCGGGGAGCTGTTTTTT. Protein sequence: CASSLTGGAGELFF.

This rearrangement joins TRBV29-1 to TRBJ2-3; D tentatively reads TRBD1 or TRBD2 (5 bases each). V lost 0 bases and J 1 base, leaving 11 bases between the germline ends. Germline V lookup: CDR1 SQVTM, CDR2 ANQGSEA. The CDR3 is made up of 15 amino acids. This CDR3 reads CSVEDRRGGTDTQYF. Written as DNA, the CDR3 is TGCAGCGTTGAAGATAGACGGGGCGGCACAGATACGCAGTATTTT.

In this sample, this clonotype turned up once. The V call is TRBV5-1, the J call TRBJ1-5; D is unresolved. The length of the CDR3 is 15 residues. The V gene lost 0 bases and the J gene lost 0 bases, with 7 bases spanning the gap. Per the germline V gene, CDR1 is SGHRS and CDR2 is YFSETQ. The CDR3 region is CASSLEGYSNQPQHF. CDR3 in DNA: TGCGCCAGCAGCTTGGAAGGGTATAGCAATCAGCCCCAGCATTTT.

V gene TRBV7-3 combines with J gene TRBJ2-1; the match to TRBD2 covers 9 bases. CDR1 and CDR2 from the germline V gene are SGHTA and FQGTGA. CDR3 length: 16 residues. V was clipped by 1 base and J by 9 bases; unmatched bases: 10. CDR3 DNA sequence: TGTGCCAGCAGCTTAATGAGCGGGGGGAAGTTCGTTGAGCAGTTCTTC. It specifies CASSLMSGGKFVEQFF.

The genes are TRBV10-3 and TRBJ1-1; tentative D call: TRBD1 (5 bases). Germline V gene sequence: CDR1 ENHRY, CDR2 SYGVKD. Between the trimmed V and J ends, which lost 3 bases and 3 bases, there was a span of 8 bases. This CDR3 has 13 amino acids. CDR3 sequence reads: CAISEDSYTEAFF. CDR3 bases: TGTGCCATCAGTGAAGACAGTTACACTGAAGCTTTCTTT.

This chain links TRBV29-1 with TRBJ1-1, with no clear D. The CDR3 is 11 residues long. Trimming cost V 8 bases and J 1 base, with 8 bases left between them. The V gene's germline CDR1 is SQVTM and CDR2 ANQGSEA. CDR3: CSSFSNTEAFF. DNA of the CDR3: TGCAGCAGCTTTTCGAACACTGAAGCTTTCTTT.

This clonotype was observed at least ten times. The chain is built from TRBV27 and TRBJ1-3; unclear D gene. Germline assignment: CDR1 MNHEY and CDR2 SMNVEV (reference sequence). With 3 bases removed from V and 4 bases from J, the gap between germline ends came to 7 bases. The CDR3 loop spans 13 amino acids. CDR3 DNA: TGTGCCAGCAGTTTGGCCAGCGGAAACACCATATATTTT. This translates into CASSLASGNTIYF.

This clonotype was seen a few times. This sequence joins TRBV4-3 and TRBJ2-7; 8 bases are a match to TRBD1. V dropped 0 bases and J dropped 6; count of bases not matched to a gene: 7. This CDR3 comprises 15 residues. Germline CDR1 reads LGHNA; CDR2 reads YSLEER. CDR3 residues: CASSQDPGQGREQYF. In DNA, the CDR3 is TGCGCCAGCAGCCAAGATCCCGGACAGGGCCGCGAGCAGTACTTC.

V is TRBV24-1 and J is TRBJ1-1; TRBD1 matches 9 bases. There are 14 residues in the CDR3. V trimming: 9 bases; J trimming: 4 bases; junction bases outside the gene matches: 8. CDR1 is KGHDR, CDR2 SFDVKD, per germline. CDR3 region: CATPYPGQGTEAFF. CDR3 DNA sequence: TGTGCCACCCCTTATCCGGGACAGGGCACTGAAGCTTTCTTT.

CDR3 nucleotides: TGCAGTGCTAGACAGTTGAGCGACCTAGGAGCTTTCTTT. Protein product: CSARQLSDLGAFF. This chain links TRBV20-1 with TRBJ1-1; the D is unclear. V was shortened by 2 bases and J by 10 bases, with 17 bases between the two germline ends. This CDR3 contains 13 residues. CDR1 DFQATT and CDR2 SNEGSKA come from the germline V gene (reference sequence).